Following are 9 T cell receptor beta chains from one sample sequenced in a study of cytomegalovirus exposure and HLA in healthy donors. Vbeta (60) and Jbeta (13) primers were used in the PCR. The repertoire was sequenced with immunoSEQ multiplex PCR; TCRdb's copy has only in-frame clones and lacks some. The sample lists roughly 45,000 clones; approximately 57% were seen once. Input material: PBMCs. Receptors originate from a man in his sixties in good health and CMV-seropositive.

The V gene is TRBV15, the J gene TRBJ2-5, with 7 bases identical to TRBD2. V was clipped by 1 base and J by 5 bases; unmatched bases: 4. This CDR3 comprises 14 residues. Germline CDR1 and CDR2: LNHNV and YYDKDF (reference sequence). CDR3 DNA sequence: TGTGCCACCAGCAGAGTTGCGGGAGTGGAGACCCAGTACTTC. It yields the protein CATSRVAGVETQYF.

This rearrangement joins TRBV2 to TRBJ2-4; 8 bases fit TRBD2. V was clipped by 7 bases and J by 4 bases; unmatched bases: 3. The CDR3 spans 13 residues. Germline CDR1 is SNHLY and CDR2 is FYNNEI. The CDR3 here is CASKGGGKNIQYF. The CDR3 nucleotides read TGTGCCAGCAAGGGCGGGGGGAAAAACATTCAGTACTTC.

The rearrangement links TRBV2 to TRBJ2-7, with 9 nucleotides matching TRBD1. J gave up 7 bases and V 9 bases, and 16 bases lay outside the gene matches. CDR3 length: 15 residues. Germline assignment: CDR1 SNHLY and CDR2 FYNNEI. The chain's CDR3 is CASASFGTGSGEQYF. CDR3 nucleotide sequence: TGTGCCAGTGCATCCTTTGGGACAGGGTCTGGGGAGCAGTACTTC. The full variable domain, in which reference TRBV2 and TRBJ2-7 provide the parts outside the CDR3, is EPEVTQTPSHQVTQMGQEVILRCVPISNHLYFYWYRQILGQKVEFLVSFYNNEISEKSEIFDDQFSVERPDGSNFTLKIRSTKLEDSAMYFCASASFGTGSGEQYFGPGTRLTVT.

This chain connects TRBV6-4 to TRBJ2-2; 8 nucleotides match TRBD1. Losses at the gene ends were 0 bases for V and 4 bases for J; bases not matched to a gene: 1. This CDR3 region has 15 residues. CDR1 is MRHNA, CDR2 SNTAGT, per germline. The CDR3, as DNA: TGTGCCAGCAGTGACTCCACAGGGGGCACCGGGGAGCTGTTTTTT. Residues: CASSDSTGGTGELFF.

The V call is TRBV10-3, the J call TRBJ1-1, with D possibly TRBD1 on 5 matching bases. Germline loops: CDR1 ENHRY, CDR2 SYGVKD. CDR3 size: 13 residues. V was shortened by 3 bases and J by 6 bases, with 11 bases between the two germline ends. CDR3 sequence: CAISDGAAAEAFF. CDR3 sequence (DNA): TGTGCCATCAGTGATGGGGCGGCCGCTGAAGCTTTCTTT.

The chain joins TRBV5-5 to TRBJ2-7; 9 bases align to TRBD1. The CDR3 is 14 amino acids. J was trimmed by 3 bases and V by 4 bases; bases with no gene match: 5. CDR1 is SGHKS, CDR2 YYEKEE, per germline (reference sequence). CDR3 protein: CASSLSGQGYEQYF. The CDR3 coding sequence is TGTGCCAGCAGCCTTTCGGGACAGGGCTACGAGCAGTACTTC.

This chain links TRBV2 with TRBJ2-3; a possible D gene is TRBD2 (5 bases). Germline V gives CDR1 SNHLY, CDR2 FYNNEI. The CDR3 runs 13 residues. V lost 4 bases, J lost 5 bases, and 10 bases lay in between. The DNA for the CDR3 is TGTGCCAGCAGTGGAGGGAGTGGAGATACGCAGTATTTT. This sequence encodes CASSGGSGDTQYF.

This chain connects TRBV23-1 to TRBJ1-2; a weak D match, TRBD1 (5 bases). TRBV23-1 is assigned to the ORF class and has an uncertain function. The CDR3 runs to 13 residues. Trimming took off 7 bases at V and 7 bases at J, with 16 bases between the two ends. In DNA form, the CDR3 reads TGCGCCAGCACCAACCGGGGGATCGGTGGCTACACCTTC. As protein: CASTNRGIGGYTF.

The chain carries TRBV19 and TRBJ2-1; D perhaps matches TRBD2 (6 bases). The CDR3 spans 14 residues. V lost 6 bases and J lost 1, with 10 bases in between. Looked up from germline, CDR1 is LNHDA and CDR2 is SQIVND (reference sequence). The CDR3 spells CASRTSQSYNEQFF. The CDR3 DNA reads TGTGCCAGTAGGACTAGTCAGTCCTACAATGAGCAGTTCTTC.